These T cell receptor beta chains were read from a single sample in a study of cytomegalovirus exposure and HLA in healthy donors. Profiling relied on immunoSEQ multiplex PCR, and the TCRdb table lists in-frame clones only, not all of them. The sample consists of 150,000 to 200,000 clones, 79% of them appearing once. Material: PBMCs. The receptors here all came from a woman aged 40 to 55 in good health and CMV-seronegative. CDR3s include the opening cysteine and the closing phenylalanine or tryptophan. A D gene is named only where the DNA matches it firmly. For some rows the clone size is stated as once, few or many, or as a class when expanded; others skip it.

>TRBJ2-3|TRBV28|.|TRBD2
TGTGCCAGCAGTTTTGTCGGTAGCGGGAGCGCAGATACGCAGTATTTT
CASSFVGSGSADTQYF
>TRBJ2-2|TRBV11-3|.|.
TGTGCCAGCAGCCGACCCGGGACCGGGGAGCTGTTTTTT
CASSRPGTGELFF
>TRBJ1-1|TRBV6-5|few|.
TGTGCCAGCAGTTACTCGAATCGAGGCACTGAAGCTTTCTTT
CASSYSNRGTEAFF
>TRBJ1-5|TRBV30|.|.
TGTGCCTGGAGCGACAGGACGTTTAATAGCAATCAGCCCCAGCATTTT
CAWSDRTFNSNQPQHF
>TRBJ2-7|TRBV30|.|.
TGTGCCTGGAGTCCCGACTTATACGAGCAGTACTTC
CAWSPDLYEQYF
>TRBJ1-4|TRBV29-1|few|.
TGCAGCGCTGAGCCTGCGGGGGGTGAAAAACTGTTTTTT
CSAEPAGGEKLFF
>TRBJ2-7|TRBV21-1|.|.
TGTGCCAGCATCCCTTCCTACGAGCAGTACTTC
CASIPSYEQYF
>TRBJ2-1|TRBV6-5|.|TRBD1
TGTGCCAGCAGTTACTCGAGCAGGGGGATAAAGCAGTTCTTC
CASSYSSRGIKQFF
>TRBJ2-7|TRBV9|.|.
TGTGCCAGCAGCGTAGGCCAGAAATCCTACGAGCAGTACTTC
CASSVGQKSYEQYF
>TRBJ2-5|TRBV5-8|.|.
TGTGCCAGCAGCTTGAAACGGACGGGAGAGCAGTACTTC
CASSLKRTGEQYF
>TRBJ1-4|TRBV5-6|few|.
TGTGCCAGCAGGGCTGGACCCCGGGAGGAAAAACTGTTTTTT
CASRAGPREEKLFF
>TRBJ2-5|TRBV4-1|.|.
TGCGCCAGCAGCCAAGAGGGACTTTTAGAGACCCAGTACTTC
CASSQEGLLETQYF
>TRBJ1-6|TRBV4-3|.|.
TGCGCCAGCAGCACCCTCCTAGGACAGTATAATTCACCCCTCCACTTT
CASSTLLGQYNSPLHF
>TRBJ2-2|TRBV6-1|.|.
TGTGCCAGCAGTGTGTTTGAGACCGGGGAGCTGTTTTTT
CASSVFETGELFF
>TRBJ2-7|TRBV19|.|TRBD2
TGTGCCAGTAGTATAGATTGGGGCGGGAGTAACCGTCCCGAGCAGTACTTC
CASSIDWGGSNRPEQYF
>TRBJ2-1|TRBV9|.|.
TGTGCCAGCACCCCCAGCGGCCAAAGACCCCACAATGAGCAGTTCTTC
CASTPSGQRPHNEQFF
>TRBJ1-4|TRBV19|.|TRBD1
TGTGCCAGTAGTATTGGGACAGATAATGAAAAACTGTTTTTT
CASSIGTDNEKLFF
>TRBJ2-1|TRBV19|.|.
TGTGCCAGTCTCCCATCCGGAGGGCCAGGGGAGCAGTTCTTC
CASLPSGGPGEQFF
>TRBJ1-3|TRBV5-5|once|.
TGTGCCAGCAGCTATCTGGTGGAATTGGGCTTGGGAAACACCATATATTTT
CASSYLVELGLGNTIYF
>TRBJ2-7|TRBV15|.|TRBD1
TGTGCCACCAGCAGACCAGCCGGGACAGGGGGCGAGCAGTACTTC
CATSRPAGTGGEQYF
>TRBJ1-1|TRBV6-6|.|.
TGTGCCAGCAGACCCAATACAGAGAACACTGAAGCTTTCTTT
CASRPNTENTEAFF
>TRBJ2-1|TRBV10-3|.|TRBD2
TGTGCCATCATGGGGACTAGCGGGAGAGAGCAGTTCTTC
CAIMGTSGREQFF
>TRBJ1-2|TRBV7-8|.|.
TGTGCCAGCAGCTCATCGTCAGGGGTACAATATGGCTACACCTTC
CASSSSSGVQYGYTF
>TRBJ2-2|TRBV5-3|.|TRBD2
TGTGCCAGAAGCTTGGGAACTAGCGACACCGGGGAGCTGTTTTTT
CARSLGTSDTGELFF
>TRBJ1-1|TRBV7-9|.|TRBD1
TGTGCCAGCAGCCTGGGACAGGGATATAACACTGAAGCTTTCTTT
CASSLGQGYNTEAFF
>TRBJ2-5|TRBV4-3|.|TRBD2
TGCGCCAGCAGCCCGTCACTTCGCTTGACTAGCGGGAGGTGGGGTCTTCCAGAGACCCAGTACTTC
CASSPSLRLTSGRWGLPETQYF
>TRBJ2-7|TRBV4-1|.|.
TGCGCCAGCAGCCAAGTGGTAGCGGACACCTACGAGCAGTACTTC
CASSQVVADTYEQYF
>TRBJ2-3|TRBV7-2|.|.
TGTGCCAGCAGCTTAAGGCAGGGGACAGATACGCAGTATTTT
CASSLRQGTDTQYF
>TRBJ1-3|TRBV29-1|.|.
TGCAGCGTTGAAAGCGGGGTGAGCTCTGGAAACACCATATATTTT
CSVESGVSSGNTIYF
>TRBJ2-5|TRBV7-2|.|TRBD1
TGTGCCAGCAGCTTAGTCGACAGGGGGGTTGAGGAGACCCAGTACTTC
CASSLVDRGVEETQYF
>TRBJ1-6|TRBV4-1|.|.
TGCGCCAGCAGCCAAGGGGGACAACAGAATTCACCCCTCCACTTT
CASSQGGQQNSPLHF
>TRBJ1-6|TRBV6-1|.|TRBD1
TGTGCCAGCATTGTCGACAGGGGCAGAAATTCACCCCTCCACTTT
CASIVDRGRNSPLHF
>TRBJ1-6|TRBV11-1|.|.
TGTGCCAGCAAAGGAGATGGGGGCGGTTCACCCCTCCACTTT
CASKGDGGGSPLHF
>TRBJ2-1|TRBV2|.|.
TGTGCCAGCAGTGTTGAGGGCATGGGGAATGAGCAGTTCTTC
CASSVEGMGNEQFF
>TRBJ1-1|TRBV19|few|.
TGTGCCAGTAGTCACGGGACAACCTACACTGAAGCTTTCTTT
CASSHGTTYTEAFF
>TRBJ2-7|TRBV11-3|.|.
TGTGCCAGCAGCTTGTGGGAGAACGAGCAGTACTTC
CASSLWENEQYF
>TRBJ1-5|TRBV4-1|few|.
TGCGCCAGCAGCCAATCAGACAGCCCCTCTCATCAGCCCCAGCATTTT
CASSQSDSPSHQPQHF
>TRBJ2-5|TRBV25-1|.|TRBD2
TGTGCCAGCAGTGAATCGGGACTAGCGGGAGGAGAGACCCAGTACTTC
CASSESGLAGGETQYF
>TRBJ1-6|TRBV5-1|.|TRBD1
TGCGCCAGCAGCCTAGACCCCGGGACAGGCAATTCACCCCTCCACTTT
CASSLDPGTGNSPLHF
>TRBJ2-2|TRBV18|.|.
TGTGCCAGCTCACCACTCAACCGGGTCAGAGGCACCGGGGAGCTGTTTTTT
CASSPLNRVRGTGELFF
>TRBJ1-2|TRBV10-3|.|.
TGTGCCATCAGTGAGGTTCCAGGGGCCCTCTATGGCTACACCTTC
CAISEVPGALYGYTF